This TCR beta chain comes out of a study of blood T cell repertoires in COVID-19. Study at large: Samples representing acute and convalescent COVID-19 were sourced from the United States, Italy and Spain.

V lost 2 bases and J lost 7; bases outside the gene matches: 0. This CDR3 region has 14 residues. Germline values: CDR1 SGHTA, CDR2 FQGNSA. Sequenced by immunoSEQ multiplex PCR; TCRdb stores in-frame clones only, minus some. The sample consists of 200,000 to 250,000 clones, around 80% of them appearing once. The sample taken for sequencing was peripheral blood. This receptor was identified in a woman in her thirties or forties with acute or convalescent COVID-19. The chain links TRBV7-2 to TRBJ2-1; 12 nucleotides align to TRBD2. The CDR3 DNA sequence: TGTGCCAGCAGCTTACTAGCGGGGGGGAATGAGCAGTTCTTC. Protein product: CASSLLAGGNEQFF.